This TCR beta chain stems from a study of vaccination and CD4 T cells after COVID-19. Study details: Cells received overlapping spike peptides from SARS-CoV-2, HCoV-NL63, HCoV-OC43 and HCoV-229E as stimulation.

Study-level points and caveats: In convalescent patients, 304 of 307 vaccine-specific clones were mono-reactive for SARS-CoV-2 spike. Relatively few convalescent patients were studied; early post-infection timepoints were not included. Convalescent patients had a median about 90% of reactive clones appearing only post-vaccination.

This clonotype came up once. As yet, its antigen is unknown. Specified treatment: roughly 10-day PBMC culture with coronavirus spike peptide pools or control peptides (ViraFEST assay). Trimming took 2 bases from V and 5 from J, leaving 13 bases between them. The germline V gene has CDR1 DFQATT and CDR2 SNEGSKA (reference sequence). The CDR3 is made up of 14 amino acids. The study sequenced cultured CD4+ T cell DNA using the Oncomine TCR Beta short-read assay. TCRdb processed the PCR reads anew with MiXCR; each CDR3 protein has one entry. The sample holds around 13,000 distinct CDR3 sequences, around 50% seen once.

Source material: CD4+ T cells from blood, cultured in vitro. The TCR was taken from a human donor who had recovered from COVID-19. The chain couples TRBV20-1 to TRBJ2-1; D is undetermined. As DNA, the CDR3 is TGCAGTGCTAGATTAGTCCTCGTTGACAATGAGCAGTTCTTC. Translating it yields CSARLVLVDNEQFF.